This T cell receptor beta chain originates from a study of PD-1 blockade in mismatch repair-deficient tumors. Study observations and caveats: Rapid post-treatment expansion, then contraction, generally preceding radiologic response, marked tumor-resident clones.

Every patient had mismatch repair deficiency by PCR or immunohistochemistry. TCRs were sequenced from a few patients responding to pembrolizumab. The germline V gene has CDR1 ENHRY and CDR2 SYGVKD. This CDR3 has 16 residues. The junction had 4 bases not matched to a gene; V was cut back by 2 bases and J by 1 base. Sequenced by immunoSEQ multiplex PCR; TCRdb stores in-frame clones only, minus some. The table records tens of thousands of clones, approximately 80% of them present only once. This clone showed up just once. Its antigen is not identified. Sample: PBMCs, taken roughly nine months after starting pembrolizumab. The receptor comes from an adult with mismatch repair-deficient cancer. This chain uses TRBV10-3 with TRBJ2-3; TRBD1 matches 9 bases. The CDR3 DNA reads TGTGCCATCAGTGAGACCCGACAGGGGGGCACAGATACGCAGTATTTT. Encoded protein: CAISETRQGGTDTQYF.